This T cell receptor (beta chain) was captured in a study of OX40 agonist ivuxolimab in advanced cancers. The data were produced by immunoSEQ multiplex PCR, yet TCRdb's version contains in-frame clones alone and is incomplete. The sample lists some 100,000 clones; 90% were seen once. The junction had 5 bases not matched to a gene; V was cut back by 3 bases and J by 2 bases. The CDR3 is 15 amino acids. Germline CDR1 and CDR2: GTSNPN and SVGIG (reference sequence). The V gene is TRBV30, the J gene TRBJ2-3; 10 bases map to TRBD1. The sample consisted of CD4+ or CD8+ T cells sorted from blood, taken in a trial of the OX40 agonist ivuxolimab. The source of this sequence is an adult with an advanced solid tumor such as melanoma, head and neck, liver or kidney cancer. The CDR3 loop reads CAWSAGTGDTDTQYF. CDR3 bases: TGTGCCTGGAGCGCTGGGACAGGGGACACAGATACGCAGTATTTT.